This TCR beta chain was captured by sequencing in a study of blood T cell repertoires in COVID-19. Study context: The samples span acute and convalescent COVID-19 from the United States, Italy and Spain. Sources were T cells, B-cell-depleted T cells, or PBMCs; the material itself was cDNA or gDNA.

This CDR3 has 13 amino acids. Trimming cost V 6 bases and J 2 bases, with 5 bases left between them. From germline, CDR1 is MNHEY and CDR2 SMNVEV (reference sequence). Per the study methods: Counts of nucleated cells, estimated from reference gene primer amplification, were obtained. The data were produced by immunoSEQ multiplex PCR, yet TCRdb's version contains in-frame clones alone and is incomplete. Clonal size and the V and J genes are those of that table, whereas D and trimming came from the DNA. This repertoire shows approximately 260,000 clones, 84% found once; its top ten account for approximately 4.5%.

Sequenced input: PBMCs or T cells enriched from blood (not recorded which). The receptor's source is a man aged 25-45 years with acute COVID-19. The chain is built from TRBV27 and TRBJ2-6; D ambiguous. DNA for the CDR3: TGTGCCAGCAGAGACACTGGGGCCAACGTCCTGACTTTC. Protein: CASRDTGANVLTF.